The clone carrying this T cell receptor beta chain has more than one count but fewer than ten. The data were obtained in a study of T cells in Graves' hyperthyroidism and ophthalmopathy. Amplified TCR beta CDR3 regions came from RNA transcripts. A set of HTBI primers served as the primers for a first-round RT-PCR of the TCR CDR3. TCRdb reprocessed the multiplex PCR reads with MiXCR, giving one entry per CDR3 protein. This repertoire shows 400,000 to 500,000 distinct CDR3 sequences, roughly 15% found once; its top ten account for about 5%. Stable Graves' hyperthyroidism meant no ophthalmopathy progression within 18 months. Together with thyroid ultrasound, orbital computed tomography, serum thyroxine and TRAb, clinical symptoms were used for diagnoses. Germline CDR1 MGHDK, CDR2 SYGVNS. This CDR3 has 15 amino acids. V gave up 4 bases and J gave up 4 bases, with 16 bases separating them.

The V and J genes are TRBV25-1 and TRBJ1-2; D unclear. The receptor was isolated from a woman aged 18-35 years with Graves' hyperthyroidism. The material sequenced was blood. The CDR3 sequence is CASSGNTGFGYGYTF. CDR3 DNA: TGTGCCAGCAGTGGAAATACCGGTTTTGGCTATGGCTACACCTTC.